The next 2 T cell receptor beta chains were all read from a single sample in a study of beta chain features in type 1 diabetes. The entirety of the isolated RNA underwent reverse transcription, so expressed TCRB transcripts were sequenced. The table came from immunoSEQ multiplex PCR; TCRdb's copy has only in-frame clones and leaves some out. The sample has approximately 330,000 clones; approximately 10% are singletons. Sequences were obtained from naive CD4+ T cells from blood. These receptor sequences come from a woman aged 30 to 39 in good health.

The chain combines TRBV5-4 with TRBJ2-7; possibly TRBD1 for D (6 bases). The V gene lost 0 bases and the J gene lost 4 bases, with 11 bases spanning the gap. The germline V gene has CDR1 SGHNT and CDR2 YYREEE (reference sequence). The CDR3 loop spans 14 amino acids. CDR3 in amino acids: CASSLAPQGYEQYF. As DNA, the CDR3 is TGTGCCAGCAGCTTGGCACCACAGGGTTACGAGCAGTACTTC.

The chain uses TRBV7-2 and TRBJ2-5, with 8 bases matching TRBD2. This CDR3 has 16 residues. V gave up 3 bases and J gave up 3 bases; unmatched junction bases: 9. Germline loops: CDR1 SGHTA, CDR2 FQGNSA. Written as DNA, the CDR3 is TGTGCCAGCAGCTTTAGCGGGACGGGGGCCAAAGAGACCCAGTACTTC. It yields the protein CASSFSGTGAKETQYF.